Sequencing of this T cell receptor (beta chain) was carried out in a study of T cell repertoires in ileal Crohn's disease. On the study more broadly: Operated complications were stricturing disease (roughly 60%) and penetrating disease (approximately 39%). MI samples are biopsies from the surgical specimen's proximal margin.

Time point in this sample: proximal margin of the surgical specimen (macroscopically non-inflamed). The CDR3 covers 12 residues. Trimming took 4 bases from V and 6 from J, leaving 11 bases between them. Germline lookup yields CDR1 SGDLS and CDR2 YYNGEE. Using immunoSEQ multiplex PCR, the repertoire was profiled, and TCRdb retains in-frame clones only, with some absent. The repertoire holds 7,500 or so clones, with around 80% as singletons. The J gene is TRBJ2-7, the V gene TRBV9, with D perhaps given as TRBD1 or TRBD2 (6 bases each). What was sequenced was ileal tissue. The sequence was collected from an adult with Crohn's disease. The CDR3 is CASSLQGGEQYF. CDR3 bases: TGTGCCAGCAGCTTACAGGGAGGCGAGCAGTACTTC.